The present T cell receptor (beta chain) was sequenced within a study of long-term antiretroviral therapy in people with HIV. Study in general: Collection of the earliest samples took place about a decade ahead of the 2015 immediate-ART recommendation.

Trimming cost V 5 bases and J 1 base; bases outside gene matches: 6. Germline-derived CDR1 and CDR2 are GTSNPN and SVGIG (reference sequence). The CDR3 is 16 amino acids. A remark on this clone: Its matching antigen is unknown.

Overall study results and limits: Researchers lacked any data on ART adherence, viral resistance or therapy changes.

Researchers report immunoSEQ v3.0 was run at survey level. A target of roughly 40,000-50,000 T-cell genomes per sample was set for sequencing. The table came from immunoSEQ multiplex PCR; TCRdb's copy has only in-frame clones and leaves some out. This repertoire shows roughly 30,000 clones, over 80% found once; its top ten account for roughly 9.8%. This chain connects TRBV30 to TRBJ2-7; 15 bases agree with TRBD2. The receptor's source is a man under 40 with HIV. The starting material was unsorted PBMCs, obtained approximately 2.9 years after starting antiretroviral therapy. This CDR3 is CAWAAGLAGGSYEQYF. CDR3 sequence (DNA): TGTGCCTGGGCAGCGGGACTAGCGGGAGGATCCTACGAGCAGTACTTC.